The source of this TCR beta chain is a study of patients and donors after allogeneic stem cell transplantation. This clonotype was seen at least ten times. V lost 4 bases to trimming and J lost 6 bases; unmatched junction nucleotides: 6. This CDR3 comprises 15 residues. TCRdb re-called the RT-PCR reads through MiXCR, storing one row per CDR3 protein. The sample shows over 400,000 distinct CDR3 sequences, 15% to 20% of them seen only once. Sequenced sample: blood, either unsorted or a sorted T cell fraction (not recorded which). The TCR comes from a human donor who was either an allogeneic HSCT recipient or a stem cell or donor lymphocyte infusion donor (not recorded which). It is not recorded whose cells these are; they may come from a transplant donor. The chain has TRBV12-3 or TRBV12-4 and TRBJ2-1, with 10 bases matching TRBD1. CDR3 DNA: TGTGCCAGCAGTTCCTCCGGGACAGGGGTCAATGAGCAGTTCTTC. As protein: CASSSSGTGVNEQFF.